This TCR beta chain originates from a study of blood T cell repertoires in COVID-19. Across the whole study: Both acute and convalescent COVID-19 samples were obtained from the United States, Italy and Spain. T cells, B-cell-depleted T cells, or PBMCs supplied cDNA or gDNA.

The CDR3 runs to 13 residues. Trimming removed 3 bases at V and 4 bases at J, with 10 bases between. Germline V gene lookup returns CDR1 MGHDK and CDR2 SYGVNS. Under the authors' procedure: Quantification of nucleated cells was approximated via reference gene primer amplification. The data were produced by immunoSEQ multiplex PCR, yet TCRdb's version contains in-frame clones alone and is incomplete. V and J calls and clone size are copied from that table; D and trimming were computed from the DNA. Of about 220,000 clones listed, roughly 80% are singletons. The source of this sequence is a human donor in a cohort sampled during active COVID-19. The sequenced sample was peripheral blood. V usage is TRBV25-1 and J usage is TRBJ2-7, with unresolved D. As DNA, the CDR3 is TGTGCCAGCAGTGACGTTTTGCGATACGAGCAGTACTTC. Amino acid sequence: CASSDVLRYEQYF.